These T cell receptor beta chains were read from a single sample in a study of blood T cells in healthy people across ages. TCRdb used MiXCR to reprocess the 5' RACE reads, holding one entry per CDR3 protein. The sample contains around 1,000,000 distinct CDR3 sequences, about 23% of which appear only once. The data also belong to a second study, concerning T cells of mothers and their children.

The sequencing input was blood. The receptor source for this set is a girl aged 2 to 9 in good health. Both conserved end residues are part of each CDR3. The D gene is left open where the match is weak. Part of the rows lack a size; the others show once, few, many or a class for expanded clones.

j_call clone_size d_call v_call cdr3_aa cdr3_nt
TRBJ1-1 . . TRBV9 CASSVRGVSEAFF TGTGCCAGCAGCGTCAGGGGCGTAAGTGAAGCTTTCTTT
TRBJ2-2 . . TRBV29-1 CSGGVPGELFF TGCAGCGGTGGGGTACCCGGGGAGCTGTTTTTT
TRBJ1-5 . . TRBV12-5 CASGLYRDYQHF TGTGCTAGTGGTTTGTACCGGGACTATCAGCATTTT
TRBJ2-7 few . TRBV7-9 CASSLAQGLSEQYF TGTGCCAGCAGCTTAGCGCAGGGATTGAGCGAGCAGTACTTC
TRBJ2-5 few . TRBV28 CASSFVIQETQYF TGTGCCAGCAGTTTTGTGATCCAAGAGACCCAGTACTTC
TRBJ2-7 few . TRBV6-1 CASSEWTGLLYEQYF TGTGCCAGCAGTGAATGGACGGGACTTCTCTACGAGCAGTACTTC
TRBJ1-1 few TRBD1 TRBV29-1 CSATGQPSEAFF TGCAGCGCCACGGGACAGCCCAGCGAAGCTTTCTTT
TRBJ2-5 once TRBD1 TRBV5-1 CASRYRTGGGETQYF TGCGCCAGCAGATACAGAACAGGGGGCGGAGAGACCCAGTACTTC
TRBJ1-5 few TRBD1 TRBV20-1 CSATRQGDNQPQHF TGCAGTGCTACTAGACAGGGAGATAATCAGCCCCAGCATTTT
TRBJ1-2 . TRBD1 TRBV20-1 CSAPRDRGLRPYGYTF TGCAGTGCTCCCCGGGACAGGGGACTTCGGCCATATGGCTACACCTTC
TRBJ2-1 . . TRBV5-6 CASSLPPAYNEQFF TGTGCCAGCAGCTTGCCGCCGGCCTACAATGAGCAGTTCTTC
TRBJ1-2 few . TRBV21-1 CASSPPVMRISYTF TGTGCCAGCAGCCCACCAGTGATGAGGATCAGCTACACCTTC
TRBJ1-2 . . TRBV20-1 CSAREDSEVYGYTF TGCAGTGCTAGAGAAGACAGCGAAGTTTATGGCTACACCTTC
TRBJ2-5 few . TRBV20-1 CSAYRRQAQETQYF TGCAGTGCCTATCGACGACAGGCCCAAGAGACCCAGTACTTC
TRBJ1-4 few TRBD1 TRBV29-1 CSTKGGQGNEKLFF TGCAGCACAAAAGGGGGACAGGGGAATGAAAAACTGTTTTTT
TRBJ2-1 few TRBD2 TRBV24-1 CATGLAVYNEQFF TGTGCCACCGGACTAGCGGTCTACAATGAGCAGTTCTTC
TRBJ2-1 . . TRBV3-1 CASSQASGGVYNEQFF TGTGCCAGCAGCCAAGCCTCGGGCGGAGTGTACAATGAGCAGTTCTTC
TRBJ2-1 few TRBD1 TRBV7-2 CASSQENRGFDF TGTGCCAGCAGTCAAGAGAACAGGGGATTCGACTTC
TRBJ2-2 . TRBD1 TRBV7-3 CASSPGQGTGELFF TGTGCCAGCAGCCCGGGACAGGGCACCGGGGAGCTGTTTTTT
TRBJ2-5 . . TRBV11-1 CASSLFTAQETQYF TGTGCCAGCAGCTTATTTACAGCACAAGAGACCCAGTACTTC
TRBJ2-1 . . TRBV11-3 CASSLDGRGPYNEQFF TGTGCCAGCAGCTTAGACGGTCGGGGGCCCTACAATGAGCAGTTCTTC
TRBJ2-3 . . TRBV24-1 CATSYGSDTQYF TGTGCCACCAGTTATGGGTCAGATACGCAGTATTTT
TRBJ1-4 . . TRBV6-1 CASSENSLNEKLFF TGCGCCAGCAGTGAGAACAGCCTAAATGAAAAACTGTTTTTT
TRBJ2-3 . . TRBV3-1 CASSQEGAGYTDTQYF TGTGCCAGCAGCCAAGAGGGAGCGGGCTACACAGATACGCAGTATTTT
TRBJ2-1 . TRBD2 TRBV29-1 CSHQGGGGNEQFF TGCAGCCACCAAGGCGGGGGTGGAAATGAGCAGTTCTTC
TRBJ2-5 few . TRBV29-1 CSVDTGETQYF TGCAGCGTTGATACAGGGGAGACCCAGTACTTC
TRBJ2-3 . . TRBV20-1 CSATGSKDTQYF TGCAGTGCTACCGGGAGCAAAGATACGCAGTATTTT
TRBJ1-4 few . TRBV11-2 CASSFAWAGGSEKLLF .
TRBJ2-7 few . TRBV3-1 CASSQGVFYEQYF TGTGCCAGCAGCCAGGGCGTTTTCTACGAGCAGTACTTC
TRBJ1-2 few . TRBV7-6 CASSASTSNYGYTF TGTGCCAGCAGCGCCAGTACCTCTAACTATGGCTACACCTTC
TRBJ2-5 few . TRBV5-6 CASFLGPQETQYF TGTGCCAGCTTTTTAGGGCCCCAAGAGACCCAGTACTTC
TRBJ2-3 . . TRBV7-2 CASSLDSGGAGDTKYF TGTGCCAGCAGCTTAGATTCTGGGGGGGCGGGAGATACGAAGTATTTT
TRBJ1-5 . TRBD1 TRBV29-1 CSVTLTGYNQPQHF TGCAGCGTTACGTTGACAGGGTACAATCAGCCCCAGCATTTT
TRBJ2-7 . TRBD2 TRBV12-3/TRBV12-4 CASSFDGTSGLYEQYF TGTGCCAGCAGTTTCGACGGGACTAGCGGTTTATACGAGCAGTACTTC
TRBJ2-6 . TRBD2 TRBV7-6 CASSLDRGRAWSGANVLTF TGTGCCAGCAGCTTAGATCGCGGGAGGGCCTGGTCTGGGGCCAACGTCCTGACTTTC
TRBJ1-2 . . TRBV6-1 CASSEALWRPNYGYTF TGTGCCAGCAGTGAAGCGCTTTGGAGGCCTAACTATGGCTACACCTTC
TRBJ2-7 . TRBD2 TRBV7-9 CASSGSGAYEQYF TGTGCCAGCAGCGGTAGCGGGGCCTACGAGCAGTACTTC
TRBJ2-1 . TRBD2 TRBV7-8 CASRSSGGDLYNEQFF TGTGCCAGCAGGAGTAGCGGGGGGGATTTGTACAATGAGCAGTTCTTC
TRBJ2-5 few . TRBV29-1 CSVVGGRGQETQYF TGCAGCGTTGTCGGGGGCAGGGGCCAAGAGACCCAGTACTTC
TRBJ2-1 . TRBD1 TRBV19 CASSIRPPKPGQFYNEQFF TGTGCCAGTAGTATCCGGCCCCCCAAACCGGGACAGTTTTACAATGAGCAGTTCTTC
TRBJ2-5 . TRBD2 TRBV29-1 CSVNRDLTGTREYF TGCAGCGTCAACCGGGATTTGACCGGGACTAGAGAGTACTTC
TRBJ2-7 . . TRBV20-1 CSASAFWDYEQYF TGCAGTGCTAGCGCTTTTTGGGACTACGAGCAGTACTTC
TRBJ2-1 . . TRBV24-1 CATSDFDLNEQFF TGTGCCACCAGTGATTTCGACCTAAATGAGCAGTTCTTC
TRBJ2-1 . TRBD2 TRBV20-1 CSATRLAGTDNNEQFF TGCAGTGCTACCCGACTAGCGGGGACCGATAACAATGAGCAGTTCTTC
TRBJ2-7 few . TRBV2 CASSESGARYEQYF TGTGCCAGCAGTGAGTCAGGGGCTCGCTACGAGCAGTACTTC
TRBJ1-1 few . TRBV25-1 CASSEGNRAPEAFF TGTGCCAGCAGTGAGGGAAACAGGGCGCCTGAAGCTTTCTTT
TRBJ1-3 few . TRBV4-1 CASSQLGNTIYF TGCGCCAGCAGCCAACTTGGAAACACCATATATTTT
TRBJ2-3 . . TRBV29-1 CSVVVATQYF TGCAGCGTTGTCGTAGCCACGCAGTATTTT